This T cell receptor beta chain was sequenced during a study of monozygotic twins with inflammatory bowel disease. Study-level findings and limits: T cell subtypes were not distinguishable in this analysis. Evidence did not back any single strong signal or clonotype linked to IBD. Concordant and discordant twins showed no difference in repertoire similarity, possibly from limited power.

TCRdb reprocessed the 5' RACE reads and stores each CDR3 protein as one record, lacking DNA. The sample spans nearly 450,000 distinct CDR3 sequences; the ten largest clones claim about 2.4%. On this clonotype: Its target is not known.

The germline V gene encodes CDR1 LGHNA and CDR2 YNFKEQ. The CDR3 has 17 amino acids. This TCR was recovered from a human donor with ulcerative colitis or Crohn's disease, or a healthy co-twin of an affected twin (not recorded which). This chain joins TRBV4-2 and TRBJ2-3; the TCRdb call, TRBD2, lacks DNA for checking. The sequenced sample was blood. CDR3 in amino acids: CASSPRLSGGATDTQYF.